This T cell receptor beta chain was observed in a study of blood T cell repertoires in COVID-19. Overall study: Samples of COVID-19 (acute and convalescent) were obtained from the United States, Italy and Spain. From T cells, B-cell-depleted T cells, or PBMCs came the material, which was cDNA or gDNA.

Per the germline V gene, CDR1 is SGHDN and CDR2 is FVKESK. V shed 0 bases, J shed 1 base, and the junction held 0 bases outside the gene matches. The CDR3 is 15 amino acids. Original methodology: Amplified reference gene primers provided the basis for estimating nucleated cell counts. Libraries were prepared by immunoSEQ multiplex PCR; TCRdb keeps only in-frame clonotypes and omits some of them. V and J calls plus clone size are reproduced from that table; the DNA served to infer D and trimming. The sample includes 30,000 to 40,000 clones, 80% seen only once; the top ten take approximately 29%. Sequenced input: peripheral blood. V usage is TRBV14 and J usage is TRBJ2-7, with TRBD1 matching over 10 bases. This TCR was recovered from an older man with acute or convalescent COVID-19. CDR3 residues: CASSQEGQGSYEQYF. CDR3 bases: TGTGCCAGCAGCCAAGAGGGACAGGGGTCCTACGAGCAGTACTTC.